This T cell receptor (beta chain) was captured in a study of early T cells in non-severe SARS-CoV-2 infection. Study-wide background: The chains were unpaired, and the sequenced material was bulk RNA from unsorted whole blood. Overall study findings and caveats: Using VDJdb, the matching emphasized anti-spike CD8 responses while missing private and CD4 specificities.

Germline V lookup: CDR1 SGHRS, CDR2 YFSETQ. The CDR3 runs 15 residues. Between the trimmed V and J ends, which lost 4 bases and 4 bases, there was a span of 17 bases. This clonotype was observed a handful of times. Its antigen is unknown. Unique molecular identifiers (one per individual cDNA molecule) were attached. TCRdb passed the 5' RACE reads through MiXCR, listing each CDR3 protein once. The repertoire has 20,000 to 25,000 distinct CDR3 sequences, about 4.8% of them found once; the top ten carry 5% to 8%. This clonotype was sampled from an adult who was a healthcare worker with PCR-confirmed SARS-CoV-2 infection or an uninfected control (not recorded which). Material for sequencing was whole blood. This chain connects TRBV5-1 to TRBJ1-1; the D is unclear. In nucleotides, the CDR3 is TGCGCCAGCAGCAGGACGCGTGACTACGGCACTGAAGCTTTCTTT. This sequence encodes CASSRTRDYGTEAFF.